These T cell receptor beta chains were read from a single sample in a study of blood T cell repertoires in COVID-19. TCRdb's copy holds only in-frame clones and misses some; the assay was immunoSEQ multiplex PCR. In the table there are some 300,000 clones, roughly 91% of which are singletons. The sequencing sample was made of PBMCs or T cells enriched from blood (not recorded which). The receptors were gathered from a woman aged 50 to 65 who had been exposed to COVID-19. The CDR3 runs from the conserved cysteine through the conserved F or W. D genes are given only for firm matches. Not all rows give a size; the values are once, few, many and, for expanded clones, a class.

cdr3_aa cdr3_nt j_call d_call clone_size v_call
CASSLFRAQGTGVFHTEAFF TGTGCCAGTAGTTTGTTCCGGGCCCAGGGGACAGGGGTTTTTCACACTGAAGCTTTCTTT TRBJ1-1 TRBD1 NA TRBV19
CASSHSGVTPYEQYF TGTGCCAGCAGCCACTCGGGGGTGACCCCCTACGAGCAGTACTTC TRBJ2-7 NA NA TRBV3-1/TRBV3-2
CASSHLAGGDTQYF TGCGCCAGCAGCCACCTAGCGGGGGGCGATACGCAGTATTTT TRBJ2-3 TRBD2 few TRBV5-1
CSVGTGGFTEAFF TGCAGCGTCGGGACAGGGGGCTTCACTGAAGCTTTCTTT TRBJ1-1 TRBD1 NA TRBV29-1
CASSPPTIDGGTQYF TGTGCCAGCAGCCCCCCGACTATAGACGGTGGGACCCAGTACTTC TRBJ2-5 NA NA TRBV3-1/TRBV3-2
CASSDLGRGLEPQHF TGTGCCAGCAGTGATCTGGGCCGAGGGCTGGAACCCCAGCATTTT TRBJ1-5 NA NA TRBV2
CASTRDRGNSPLHF TGTGCCAGCACAAGGGACAGAGGCAATTCACCCCTCCACTTT TRBJ1-6 TRBD1 NA TRBV6-5
CASSFGGGRNYGYTF TGTGCCAGCAGTTTCGGAGGCGGGAGGAACTATGGCTACACCTTC TRBJ1-2 NA NA TRBV27
CASNSGTGGEKLFF TGCGCCAGCAATTCCGGGACAGGGGGAGAAAAACTGTTTTTT TRBJ1-4 TRBD1 NA TRBV5-1
CATSDRTGPNQPQHF TGTGCCACCAGCGACCGGACAGGGCCCAATCAGCCCCAGCATTTT TRBJ1-5 TRBD1 NA TRBV24-1
CASSQQDRGGYGYTF TGCGCCAGCAGCCAACAGGACAGGGGCGGGTATGGCTACACCTTC TRBJ1-2 TRBD1 NA TRBV4-1
CASSPISNTEAFF TGTGCCAGCAGCCCCATTTCGAACACTGAAGCTTTCTTT TRBJ1-1 NA NA TRBV6-5
CASSQDKQQPQHF TGCGCCAGCAGCCAAGATAAACAGCAGCCCCAGCATTTT TRBJ1-5 NA NA TRBV4-1
CASSSRTGGTGELFF TGTGCCAGTAGTTCGCGGACAGGGGGCACCGGGGAGCTGTTTTTT TRBJ2-2 TRBD1 NA TRBV19
CASSLQGNSPLHF TGTGCCAGCAGTTTACAGGGCAATTCACCCCTCCACTTT TRBJ1-6 NA NA TRBV12-3/TRBV12-4
CASSIVQGPGDTQYF TGTGCCAGTAGTATAGTCCAGGGGCCCGGAGATACGCAGTATTTT TRBJ2-3 NA NA TRBV19
CASSAVLANTGELFF TGTGCCAGCTCAGCAGTGCTGGCGAACACCGGGGAGCTGTTTTTT TRBJ2-2 NA once TRBV18
CASRVQGSNTEAFF TGTGCCAGCAGGGTACAGGGCTCAAACACTGAAGCTTTCTTT TRBJ1-1 NA NA TRBV2
CASSPPRVNTEAFF TGTGCCAGCAGCCCACCCAGGGTGAACACTGAAGCTTTCTTT TRBJ1-1 NA NA TRBV28
CAWSPGQAYNSPLHF TGTGCCTGGAGCCCCGGACAGGCCTATAATTCACCCCTCCACTTT TRBJ1-6 TRBD1 NA TRBV30
CASSISHPSYEQYF TGTGCCAGTAGTATCTCACATCCTAGCTACGAGCAGTACTTC TRBJ2-7 NA many TRBV19
CAWKARDRAGSGYTF TGTGCCTGGAAAGCCAGAGACAGGGCCGGGAGTGGCTACACCTTC TRBJ1-2 TRBD1 NA TRBV30
CASSLVQGDAGELFF TGCGCCAGCAGCTTGGTGCAGGGGGACGCCGGGGAGCTGTTTTTT TRBJ2-2 TRBD1 NA TRBV5-1
CASSYSGELYNEQFF TGTGCCAGCAGCTATAGCGGGGAGCTCTACAATGAGCAGTTCTTC TRBJ2-1 TRBD2 NA TRBV7-9
CASSLGVQLKLAANQETQYF TGTGCCAGCAGTTTAGGTGTCCAATTGAAACTAGCGGCGAACCAAGAGACCCAGTACTTC TRBJ2-5 TRBD2 NA TRBV28
CASNIAGGSSYNEQFF TGTGCCAGCAACATAGCGGGGGGGTCGTCCTACAATGAGCAGTTCTTC TRBJ2-1 TRBD2 NA TRBV2
CASSEATGVLLYEQYF TGTGCCAGCAGTGAGGCGACAGGGGTCCTGCTATACGAGCAGTACTTC TRBJ2-7 TRBD1 NA TRBV6-1
CASSGIRDRGYEQYF TGTGCCAGCTCCGGCATCCGGGACAGGGGTTACGAGCAGTACTTC TRBJ2-7 TRBD1 few TRBV27
CSVRTGGPLNTDTQYF TGCAGCGTTAGGACAGGGGGACCTTTGAACACAGATACGCAGTATTTT TRBJ2-3 TRBD1 NA TRBV29-1
CASSQDRTRTDTQYF TGCGCCAGCAGCCAAGATCGGACTCGAACAGATACGCAGTATTTT TRBJ2-3 NA NA TRBV4-1
CASLKLSRDQYF TGTGCCAGCCTGAAACTTAGCAGGGATCAGTACTTC TRBJ2-7 NA NA TRBV27
CASSQEGTGVLETQYF TGCGCCAGCAGCCAAGAGGGGACGGGGGTACTGGAGACCCAGTACTTC TRBJ2-5 NA NA TRBV4-1
CASSLVAGERSNQPQHF TGTGCCAGCAGCTTAGTCGCAGGGGAGAGAAGCAATCAGCCCCAGCATTTT TRBJ1-5 NA few TRBV7-8
CASSQVLTTALHF TGTGCCAGCAGCCAAGTACTGACTACAGCCCTCCACTTT TRBJ1-6 NA NA TRBV3-1/TRBV3-2
CASTKRGAPGELFF TGTGCCAGCACAAAGCGGGGGGCTCCCGGGGAGCTGTTTTTT TRBJ2-2 TRBD2 few TRBV6-5
CASSLGFREETYGYTF TGTGCCAGCAGCTTGGGATTTAGGGAGGAGACCTATGGCTACACCTTC TRBJ1-2 NA NA TRBV7-2
CASSIRQGGYTF TGTGCCAGCAGCATTCGACAGGGTGGCTACACCTTC TRBJ1-2 TRBD1 NA TRBV12-3/TRBV12-4
CASSLGTVNTEAFF TGCGCCAGCAGCTTGGGGACAGTGAACACTGAAGCTTTCTTT TRBJ1-1 NA NA TRBV5-1
CASSPGQVGETQYF TGTGCCAGCAGCCCCGGACAGGTCGGGGAGACCCAGTACTTC TRBJ2-5 TRBD1 once TRBV5-4
CATSIQGGTGSTIYF TGTGCCACCAGCATCCAGGGGGGTACAGGAAGCACCATATATTTT TRBJ1-3 TRBD1 NA TRBV15
CASSFIRDQPQHF TGTGCCAGCAGTTTCATCAGGGATCAGCCCCAGCATTTT TRBJ1-5 NA NA TRBV28
CASSPRSTANTEAFF TGTGCCAGCAGCCCTAGATCGACAGCTAACACTGAAGCTTTCTTT TRBJ1-1 NA NA TRBV7-8
CASRRGSNQPQHF TGTGCCAGCAGGAGGGGGTCGAATCAGCCCCAGCATTTT TRBJ1-5 NA NA TRBV2
CASSPIPGLPLHF TGCGCCAGCAGCCCGATTCCGGGGTTACCCCTCCACTTT TRBJ1-6 NA NA TRBV4-1
CASSLVGTGYGELFF TGTGCCAGCAGCTTAGTAGGGACAGGTTACGGGGAGCTGTTTTTT TRBJ2-2 TRBD1 NA TRBV11-1
CASSRSPGQGYTEAFF TGTGCCAGTAGTAGAAGCCCGGGACAGGGGTACACTGAAGCTTTCTTT TRBJ1-1 TRBD1 NA TRBV19
CAISEMDRRTDTQYF TGTGCCATCAGTGAGATGGACAGGCGGACAGATACGCAGTATTTT TRBJ2-3 TRBD1 once TRBV10-3
CASSSPGQGAYEQYF TGTGCCAGCAGTTCACCGGGACAGGGGGCCTACGAGCAGTACTTC TRBJ2-7 TRBD1 NA TRBV6-5
CASSSQGDRGITDTQYF TGTGCCAGCAGCTCCCAGGGGGACAGGGGTATAACAGATACGCAGTATTTT TRBJ2-3 TRBD1 once TRBV13
CASSGTGDQPQHF TGTGCCAGCAGCGGGACAGGGGATCAGCCCCAGCATTTT TRBJ1-5 TRBD1 NA TRBV3-1/TRBV3-2
CASSETGGGTYEQYF TGTGCCAGCAGTGAGACGGGAGGGGGGACCTACGAGCAGTACTTC TRBJ2-7 TRBD2 once TRBV2
CASSLEVWRDTGELFF TGTGCCAGCAGCTTGGAGGTTTGGCGGGACACCGGGGAGCTGTTTTTT TRBJ2-2 NA NA TRBV5-4
CASSLKTGWTEAFF TGTGCCAGCTCACTAAAAACAGGGTGGACTGAAGCTTTCTTT TRBJ1-1 NA once TRBV18
CASSYYGGEVEQYF TGTGCCAGCAGTTACTACGGGGGGGAGGTCGAGCAGTACTTC TRBJ2-7 TRBD2 NA TRBV6-6
CASSLLSEGGSEQYF TGCGCCAGCAGCCTCTTAAGCGAGGGGGGGAGCGAGCAGTACTTC TRBJ2-7 NA NA TRBV4-1